This entry lists 18 T cell receptor beta chains sequenced from one sample in a study of a mutant IDH1 vaccine in newly diagnosed glioma. Stated time point: week 35, safety follow-up. It was 300 ug of mutant IDH1 20-mer peptide that made up each vaccine dose, given with topical imiquimod. This table comes from immunoSEQ multiplex PCR, and its TCRdb copy is limited to in-frame clones, with some not included. The data hold approximately 62,000 clones, with 84% observed a single time. These TCRs are of unknown antigen specificity. Source: PBMCs, taken from a glioma patient whose treatment included an IDH1 peptide vaccine. These receptors originate from a man younger than 40 with glioma.

V is TRBV18 and J is TRBJ1-4; 11 bases map to TRBD1. The CDR3 spans 15 residues. The germline V gene encodes CDR1 KGHSH and CDR2 LQKENI. Germline trimming cut 0 bases from V and 8 bases from J; bases unmatched to any gene: 2. The CDR3 region has the DNA TGTGCCAGCTCACCACCGGGACAGGGGGACGAAAAACTGTTTTTT. Translating gives CASSPPGQGDEKLFF. Supplemented by reference TRBV18 and TRBJ1-4, the full variable domain reads NAGVMQNPRHLVRRRGQEARLRCSPMKGHSHVYWYRQLPEEGLKFMVYLQKENIIDESGMPKERFSAEFPKEGPSILRIQQVVRGDSAAYFCASSPPGQGDEKLFFGSGTQLSVL.

This sequence joins TRBV20-1 and TRBJ2-1; D is uncertain. The CDR3 consists of 11 residues. V dropped 4 bases and J dropped 4 bases, with 5 bases sitting between them. Germline-derived CDR1 and CDR2 are DFQATT and SNEGSKA (reference sequence). This CDR3 reads CSATRYNEQFF. DNA for the CDR3: TGCAGTGCTACAAGATACAATGAGCAGTTCTTC.

The J gene is TRBJ2-7, the V gene TRBV2; 8 positions agree with TRBD1. Trimming removed 3 bases from V and 2 bases from J; junction bases left unmatched: 9. Germline V lookup: CDR1 SNHLY, CDR2 FYNNEI. The CDR3 spans 16 residues. The CDR3 loop is CASSEGWDRKPYEQYF. In nucleotides, the CDR3 is TGTGCCAGCAGTGAGGGGTGGGACAGGAAACCCTACGAGCAGTACTTC.

This clone was recorded a few times. The chain carries TRBV11-2 and TRBJ1-2, with D unresolved. CDR3 length: 13 amino acids. Deletions cut 5 bases from V and 2 bases from J, with 9 bases between. Germline V lookup: CDR1 SGHAT, CDR2 FQNNGV. CDR3 amino acids: CASSPWQNYGYTF. CDR3 bases: TGTGCCAGCAGCCCGTGGCAGAACTATGGCTACACCTTC.

The chain uses TRBV27 and TRBJ1-4, with D hard to call. Trimming left V 4 bases short and J 7 bases short, with 16 bases between. The germline gives CDR1 MNHEY, CDR2 SMNVEV (reference sequence). The CDR3 loop spans 15 amino acids. Here the CDR3 reads CASSSRQGPSEKLFF. As DNA, the CDR3 is TGTGCCAGCAGTTCCCGACAAGGGCCAAGTGAAAAACTGTTTTTT.

The chain is built from TRBV5-1 and TRBJ2-3; D perhaps matches TRBD1 (5 bases). CDR1 and CDR2 (germline): SGHRS, YFSETQ. There are 14 residues in the CDR3. V lost 5 bases and J 0 bases, leaving 10 bases between the germline ends. As DNA, the CDR3 is TGCGCCAGCAGACAACAGGCTAGCACAGATACGCAGTATTTT. Its protein product is CASRQQASTDTQYF.

The chain has TRBV5-8 and TRBJ1-3; D is uncertain. CDR3 length equals 12 residues. The V and J ends lost 4 bases and 7 bases respectively, with 9 bases between them. Germline CDR1 and CDR2: SGHTS and YDEGEE. The CDR3 DNA is TGTGCCAGCAGCAATTTAGGCAACACCATATATTTT. It is translated as CASSNLGNTIYF.

V and J are TRBV6-5 and TRBJ2-3, with D perhaps TRBD1 (6 bases). This CDR3 has 15 amino acids. Germline CDR1 and CDR2: MNHEY and SVGAGI. V was clipped by 6 bases and J by 0 bases, with 13 bases between them. The CDR3 is CASRTGTPSTDTQYF. The DNA for the CDR3 is TGTGCCAGCAGAACAGGGACGCCTAGCACAGATACGCAGTATTTT.

V is TRBV11-2 and J is TRBJ2-5; D is ambiguous. The CDR3 spans 14 residues. CDR1 and CDR2 (germline): SGHAT, FQNNGV. Trimming shortened V by 5 bases and J by 3 bases, and 13 bases separated the two germline ends. This CDR3 is CASSHREREETQYF. The DNA of the CDR3 is TGTGCCAGCAGCCACAGAGAAAGAGAAGAGACCCAGTACTTC. Full variable domain (outside the CDR3, taken from reference TRBV11-2 and TRBJ2-5): EAGVAQSPRYKIIEKRQSVAFWCNPISGHATLYWYQQILGQGPKLLIQFQNNGVVDDSQLPKDRFSAERLKGVDSTLKIQPAKLEDSAVYLCASSHREREETQYFGPGTRLLVL.

The chain is built from TRBV5-1 and TRBJ1-6, with 8 bases identical to TRBD1. Trimming at V came to 4 bases and at J to 7 bases, leaving 10 bases not matched to a gene. The germline V gene has CDR1 SGHRS and CDR2 YFSETQ. The CDR3 loop spans 16 amino acids. The CDR3 spells CASSRLGQGGNSPLHF. The CDR3, as DNA: TGCGCCAGCAGCCGCTTAGGACAGGGTGGGAATTCACCCCTCCACTTT.

The CDR3: CASSMGQGAADTQYF. The CDR3 DNA sequence: TGCGCCAGCAGCATGGGACAGGGGGCCGCAGATACGCAGTATTTT. This chain uses TRBV5-1 with TRBJ2-3; 12 positions agree with TRBD1. CDR1 and CDR2 (germline): SGHRS, YFSETQ. This CDR3 has 15 residues. V was clipped by 4 bases and J by 4 bases; unmatched bases: 4. The complete variable domain, with remaining parts taken from reference TRBV5-1 and TRBJ2-3, reads KAGVTQTPRYLIKTRGQQVTLSCSPISGHRSVSWYQQTPGQGLQFLFEYFSETQRNKGNFPGRFSGRQFSNSRSEMNVSTLELGDSALYLCASSMGQGAADTQYFGPGTRLTVL.

V gene TRBV4-1 combines with J gene TRBJ2-3; perhaps D is TRBD1 or TRBD2 (6 bases each). Trimming pared 0 bases from V and 2 bases from J, leaving 15 bases between. The germline V gene has CDR1 MGHRA and CDR2 YSYEKL. The CDR3 totals 17 residues. CDR3 nucleotide sequence: TGCGCCAGCAGCCAAGATTTCAGGGGAGGTGACACAGATACGCAGTATTTT. Amino acids: CASSQDFRGGDTDTQYF.

V is TRBV2 and J is TRBJ1-6, with a possible D match to TRBD1 (6 bases). The ends were cut back, 7 bases at V and 6 bases at J, with 7 bases in the middle. Germline loops: CDR1 SNHLY, CDR2 FYNNEI. The CDR3 runs 12 residues. CDR3 protein: CASMDSNSPLHF. CDR3 sequence (DNA): TGTGCCAGCATGGACAGTAATTCACCCCTCCACTTT. Variable domain in full (rest from reference TRBV2 and TRBJ1-6): EPEVTQTPSHQVTQMGQEVILRCVPISNHLYFYWYRQILGQKVEFLVSFYNNEISEKSEIFDDQFSVERPDGSNFTLKIRSTKLEDSAMYFCASMDSNSPLHFGNGTRLTVT.

The rearrangement links TRBV27 to TRBJ1-2; a possible D gene is TRBD1 (6 bases). CDR3 length: 14 amino acids. V was trimmed by 3 bases and J by 6 bases, leaving 14 bases between them. In germline, CDR1 is MNHEY, CDR2 SMNVEV (reference sequence). The CDR3 is CASSLVGGSHGYTF. The CDR3, as DNA: TGTGCCAGCAGTTTGGTTGGGGGCAGCCATGGCTACACCTTC.

The table lists this clone with a few counts. The J gene is TRBJ1-1, the V gene TRBV27, with 8 bases identical to TRBD1. The CDR3 is 12 amino acids. Trimming cost V 5 bases and J 11 bases; bases outside gene matches: 7. Germline values: CDR1 MNHEY, CDR2 SMNVEV (reference sequence). CDR3 nucleotides: TGTGCCAGCAGTCTTATCAGGGGGCGGGCTTTCTTT. Protein product: CASSLIRGRAFF.

The V call is TRBV19, the J call TRBJ2-7; tentative D call: TRBD2 (6 bases). Trimming pared 10 bases from V and 2 bases from J, leaving 18 bases between. CDR1 is LNHDA, CDR2 SQIVND, per germline (reference sequence). The CDR3 covers 14 residues. CDR3 sequence: CATLSAGPAYEQYF. For the CDR3, the DNA is TGTGCCACCCTGAGTGCGGGGCCCGCCTACGAGCAGTACTTC.

The J gene is TRBJ2-5, the V gene TRBV27; 10 nucleotides match TRBD2. Germline V gene sequence: CDR1 MNHEY, CDR2 SMNVEV (reference sequence). J was trimmed by 5 bases and V by 0 bases; bases with no gene match: 6. This CDR3 region has 16 residues. CDR3 protein: CASSLSPAGGFETQYF. The CDR3 bases are TGTGCCAGCAGTTTATCCCCAGCGGGGGGGTTTGAGACCCAGTACTTC.

V and J are TRBV28 and TRBJ2-2; D gene unclear. The germline V gene encodes CDR1 MDHEN and CDR2 SYDVKM. The CDR3 loop spans 14 amino acids. V lost 2 bases and J lost 8, with 12 bases in between. The CDR3 bases are TGTGCCAGCAGTTTAGGGCCCTTAACTGGGGAGCTGTTTTTT. It yields the protein CASSLGPLTGELFF.